Each of the 5 T cell receptor beta chains below was sequenced from the same sample in a study of TIL therapy for anti-PD-1-resistant metastatic lung cancer. As to time point: pre-treatment sample, taken before nivolumab and TIL therapy. The immunoSEQ assay was v3. Clones were sequenced by immunoSEQ multiplex PCR, and TCRdb holds only the in-frame ones, with some missing. The sample lists tens of thousands of clones; roughly 70% were seen once. The specimen comprised blood, sampled at baseline. The receptors were sampled from a person between 25 and 80 years old with non-small cell lung cancer.

The chain couples TRBV19 to TRBJ2-1, with 7 bases aligning to TRBD1. Per the germline V gene, CDR1 is LNHDA and CDR2 is SQIVND (reference sequence). J was trimmed by 3 bases and V by 10 bases; bases with no gene match: 6. This CDR3 contains 13 residues. The CDR3 nucleotides read TGTGCCACTAGGGACAGCAGCTACAATGAGCAGTTCTTC. Protein sequence: CATRDSSYNEQFF.

V and J are TRBV5-4 and TRBJ1-1; a possible D gene is TRBD1 (5 bases). Trimming pared 3 bases from V and 0 bases from J, leaving 9 bases between. The length of the CDR3 is 14 residues. Germline CDR1 and CDR2: SGHNT and YYREEE (reference sequence). CDR3 coding DNA: TGTGCCAGCAGCTCAGACAGTTTGAACACTGAAGCTTTCTTT. Amino acids: CASSSDSLNTEAFF.

This rearrangement joins TRBV29-1 to TRBJ2-3, with 9 positions matching TRBD1. The germline gives CDR1 SQVTM, CDR2 ANQGSEA. The ends lost 7 bases at V and 3 bases at J; junction bases unmatched: 8. The CDR3 runs 14 residues. The CDR3 protein is CSGRTGVGTDTQYF. CDR3 DNA sequence: TGCAGCGGCCGGACAGGGGTTGGTACAGATACGCAGTATTTT.

The chain is built from TRBV10-3 and TRBJ1-2, with 8 bases aligning to TRBD1. The length of the CDR3 is 17 residues. The V segment lost 2 bases and the J segment 0 bases; nucleotides outside the gene matches: 8. CDR1 and CDR2 (germline): ENHRY, SYGVKD. CDR3 coding DNA: TGTGCCATCAGTGAGCCCCGGACAGGGATCTCTAACTATGGCTACACCTTC. Translation gives CAISEPRTGISNYGYTF.

This clone was observed a few times. The chain employs TRBV19 and TRBJ1-1; D is undetermined. Germline lookup yields CDR1 LNHDA and CDR2 SQIVND (reference sequence). CDR3 length equals 14 residues. V was shortened by 10 bases and J by 8 bases, with 23 bases between the two germline ends. The CDR3 here is CATRINLADGEAFF. CDR3 bases: TGTGCCACTAGGATAAACTTGGCCGACGGCGAAGCTTTCTTT.